The rows below give T cell receptor beta chains drawn from one sample of a study of OX40 agonist ivuxolimab in advanced cancers. Clones were sequenced by immunoSEQ multiplex PCR, and TCRdb holds only the in-frame ones, with some missing. Of some 35,000 clones listed, 80% to 90% are singletons. The starting material was CD4+ or CD8+ T cells sorted from blood, obtained in a trial of the OX40 agonist ivuxolimab. The receptors were gathered from an adult with an advanced solid tumor such as melanoma, head and neck, liver or kidney cancer. The CDR3 runs from the conserved cysteine through the conserved F or W. The D gene is left open where the match is weak. Some rows have no size entry. The others give once, few or many, or a class for an expanded clone.

d_call clone_size j_call v_call cdr3_aa cdr3_nt
TRBD1 few TRBJ2-7 TRBV18 CASSVRDRDEQYF TGTGCCAGCTCAGTCCGGGACAGAGACGAGCAGTACTTC
TRBD1 NA TRBJ1-5 TRBV6-5 CASSPHGTANQPQHF TGTGCCAGCAGTCCCCACGGGACAGCCAATCAGCCCCAGCATTTT
NA NA TRBJ2-7 TRBV9 CASSATRESYEQYF TGTGCCAGCAGCGCTACCCGGGAGTCCTACGAGCAGTACTTC
TRBD2 NA TRBJ2-1 TRBV19 CASSTAGGLSYNEQFF TGTGCCAGTAGTACAGCGGGGGGCCTCTCCTACAATGAGCAGTTCTTC
TRBD1 once TRBJ1-2 TRBV9 CASSVEATRGPSYGYTF TGTGCCAGCAGCGTAGAGGCCACTAGGGGGCCGAGCTATGGCTACACCTTC
NA NA TRBJ2-5 TRBV28 CASNPPGGVKTQYF TGTGCCAGCAATCCTCCGGGGGGCGTGAAGACCCAGTACTTC
NA once TRBJ1-6 TRBV19 CASKTGDNSPLHF TGTGCCAGTAAGACAGGAGATAATTCACCCCTCCACTTT
TRBD2 NA TRBJ2-4 TRBV5-6 CASSLGLAVNIQYF TGTGCCAGCAGCCTGGGACTAGCGGTAAACATTCAGTACTTC
NA NA TRBJ2-5 TRBV2 CASSRSQRDFLQETQYF TGTGCCAGCAGTCGTAGCCAGAGGGACTTCTTACAAGAGACCCAGTACTTC
TRBD2 once TRBJ2-1 TRBV29-1 CSVLVWTSGRAYGNEQFF TGCAGCGTGCTTGTCTGGACTAGCGGGAGGGCCTATGGCAATGAGCAGTTCTTC
TRBD2 NA TRBJ2-3 TRBV19 CASSPRRGGLGTQYF TGTGCCAGTAGTCCCCGGCGGGGGGGCCTTGGTACGCAGTATTTT
TRBD2 NA TRBJ2-5 TRBV27 CASSLSVAGGHETQYF TGTGCCAGCAGTTTATCGGTAGCGGGGGGGCATGAGACCCAGTACTTC
TRBD2 NA TRBJ2-4 TRBV19 CASSQLAGVAKNIQYF TGTGCCAGTAGCCAGCTAGCGGGGGTAGCCAAAAACATTCAGTACTTC
NA NA TRBJ2-6 TRBV19 CASSWGAGANVLTF TGTGCCAGTAGTTGGGGCGCTGGGGCCAACGTCCTGACTTTC
NA NA TRBJ1-2 TRBV2 CASSVRPNYGYTF TGTGCCAGCAGTGTCCGACCCAACTATGGCTACACCTTC
TRBD2 NA TRBJ2-7 TRBV5-4 CASSLTGGYEQYF TGTGCCAGCAGCTTGACCGGGGGGTACGAGCAGTACTTC
NA NA TRBJ1-2 TRBV11-1 CASSSGEYGYTF TGTGCCAGCAGCTCCGGAGAGTATGGCTACACCTTC
NA NA TRBJ2-7 TRBV2 CASRFPTGGSYEQYF TGTGCCAGCAGATTCCCGACAGGTGGGTCCTACGAGCAGTACTTC
TRBD1 NA TRBJ1-6 TRBV19 CASSLDRGPSIRNSPLHF TGTGCCAGTAGTCTCGACAGGGGCCCGTCGATCCGTAATTCACCCCTCCACTTT
NA NA TRBJ1-1 TRBV19 CASSIVNRNTEAFF TGTGCCAGTAGTATAGTTAATAGAAACACTGAAGCTTTCTTT
TRBD2 NA TRBJ2-1 TRBV7-3 CASSDGTSDYNEQFF TGTGCCAGCAGCGACGGGACTAGCGACTACAATGAGCAGTTCTTC
TRBD1 NA TRBJ1-4 TRBV11-2 CASSPDPTGFNEKLFF TGTGCCAGCAGCCCGGACCCGACAGGGTTTAACGAAAAACTGTTTTTT
NA medium-sized TRBJ1-1 TRBV7-9 CASSLDSMTNTEAFF TGTGCCAGCAGCTTAGACAGCATGACCAACACTGAAGCTTTCTTT
NA NA TRBJ2-2 TRBV19 CASTRLEVGELFF TGTGCCAGTACGAGGTTGGAGGTCGGGGAGCTGTTTTTT
NA NA TRBJ1-1 TRBV28 CATRAGSEAFF TGTGCCACTCGAGCCGGCTCTGAAGCTTTCTTT
NA NA TRBJ2-1 TRBV4-1 CASSQASVNEQFF TGCGCCAGCAGCCAAGCCTCGGTTAATGAGCAGTTCTTC
TRBD1 once TRBJ2-7 TRBV5-1 CASSWGQVTYEQYF TGCGCCAGCAGCTGGGGACAGGTAACCTACGAGCAGTACTTC
NA once TRBJ2-7 TRBV2 CASRQYFGPGEQYF TGTGCCAGCAGGCAATACTTTGGCCCCGGCGAGCAGTACTTC
NA NA TRBJ1-5 TRBV30 CAWSPPWTGWVQPQHF TGTGCCTGGAGTCCACCATGGACGGGATGGGTTCAGCCCCAGCATTTT
NA NA TRBJ1-6 TRBV30 CACERDSPLHF TGTGCCTGTGAGAGAGATTCACCCCTCCACTTT
NA NA TRBJ2-1 TRBV19 CASSIPGSGYEQFF TGTGCCAGTAGCATACCCGGTAGCGGATATGAGCAGTTCTTC
NA NA TRBJ1-3 TRBV5-1 CASSLVEGSGNTIYF TGCGCCAGCAGCTTGGTTGAAGGCTCTGGAAACACCATATATTTT
NA NA TRBJ2-7 TRBV30 CAWSGQGSNEQYF TGTGCCTGGAGTGGTCAGGGCAGTAACGAGCAGTACTTC
NA once TRBJ1-2 TRBV6-1 CASSRQNYGYTF TGTGCCAGCAGTAGACAGAACTATGGCTACACCTTC
TRBD1 NA TRBJ2-2 TRBV5-4 CASSLDPGGSTGELFF TGTGCCAGCAGCTTGGACCCAGGGGGTAGCACCGGGGAGCTGTTTTTT
NA NA TRBJ2-1 TRBV2 CASSQTGNEQFF TGTGCCAGCAGCCAAACTGGTAATGAGCAGTTCTTC
NA few TRBJ2-3 TRBV2 CASKLGEDTQYF TGTGCCAGCAAGTTGGGAGAAGATACGCAGTATTTT
NA NA TRBJ2-3 TRBV28 CASSPLLEIDTQYF TGTGCCAGCAGTCCTCTCCTAGAGATAGATACGCAGTATTTT
NA NA TRBJ2-5 TRBV7-7 CASSPSDGETQYF TGTGCTAGCAGCCCCTCCGACGGGGAGACCCAGTACTTC
NA NA TRBJ1-2 TRBV9 CASSPGGVNYGYTF TGTGCCAGCAGCCCCGGGGGAGTTAACTATGGCTACACCTTC
TRBD2 once TRBJ2-3 TRBV6-5 CASTFSSGSTDTQYF TGTGCCAGCACTTTCTCTAGCGGGAGTACAGATACGCAGTATTTT
TRBD2 NA TRBJ2-7 TRBV18 CASSSAGGLNEQYF TGTGCCAGCTCATCCGCGGGGGGCCTAAACGAGCAGTACTTC
NA once TRBJ2-3 TRBV28 CASIPAGGGTDTQYF TGTGCCAGCATTCCTGCCGGCGGTGGCACAGATACGCAGTATTTT
NA once TRBJ2-7 TRBV6-5 CASSYRLNYEQYF TGTGCCAGCAGTTACAGACTGAACTACGAGCAGTACTTC
NA NA TRBJ1-2 TRBV6-6 CASCGGYDGYTF TGTGCCTCCTGTGGAGGGTATGATGGCTACACCTTC
NA NA TRBJ2-1 TRBV11-2 CASSSSVGEQQFF TGTGCCAGCAGCTCCTCAGTTGGGGAGCAGCAGTTCTTC
NA NA TRBJ2-7 TRBV2 CASSEDRTPVEQYF TGTGCCAGCAGTGAAGATCGGACACCGGTGGAGCAGTACTTC
NA NA TRBJ2-3 TRBV6-4 CASSDQGADTQYF TGTGCCAGCAGTGACCAGGGAGCAGATACGCAGTATTTT
NA NA TRBJ1-1 TRBV19 CASSITSSSAFF TGTGCCAGTAGTATTACTTCATCCTCGGCTTTCTTT
TRBD1 NA TRBJ1-4 TRBV9 CASSARTGDEKLFF TGTGCCAGCAGCGCACGGACAGGGGATGAAAAACTGTTTTTT
NA NA TRBJ2-7 TRBV4-1 CASSQRTRYEQYF TGCGCCAGCAGCCAAAGGACTCGCTACGAGCAGTACTTC
NA NA TRBJ1-4 TRBV5-8 CASSNGNEKLFF TGTGCCAGCAGCAACGGTAATGAAAAACTGTTTTTT
NA NA TRBJ2-7 TRBV10-3 CAIRQETGTYEQYF TGTGCCATCAGGCAGGAAACAGGAACCTACGAGCAGTACTTC
NA NA TRBJ2-7 TRBV6-1 CASTLGSFMNEQYF TGTGCCAGCACCCTGGGGTCGTTTATGAACGAGCAGTACTTC